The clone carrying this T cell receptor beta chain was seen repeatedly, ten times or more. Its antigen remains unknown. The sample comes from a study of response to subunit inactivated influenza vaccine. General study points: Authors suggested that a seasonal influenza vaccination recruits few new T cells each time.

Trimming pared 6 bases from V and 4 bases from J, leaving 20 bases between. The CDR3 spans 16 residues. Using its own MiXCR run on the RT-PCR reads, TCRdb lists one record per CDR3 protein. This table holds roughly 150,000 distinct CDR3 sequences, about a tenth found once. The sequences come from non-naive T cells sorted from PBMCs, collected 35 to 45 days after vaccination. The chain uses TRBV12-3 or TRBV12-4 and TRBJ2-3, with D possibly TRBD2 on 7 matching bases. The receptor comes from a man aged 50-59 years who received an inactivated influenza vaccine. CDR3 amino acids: CASSPDRGAGSDTQYF. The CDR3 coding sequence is TGTGCCAGCAGCCCAGACCGGGGGGCGGGATCAGATACGCAGTATTTT.